These 3 T cell receptor beta chains were all obtained from the same sample, sequenced in a study. Assay: immunoSEQ multiplex PCR; the TCRdb copy retains only in-frame clones and omits some. The profile shows 55,000 to 70,000 clones, 93% of them singletons. The specimen was PBMCs. The receptors stem from a man aged 35-49 years with rheumatoid arthritis.

The chain uses TRBV28 and TRBJ1-5; possible D gene TRBD1, 5 bases. Germline values: CDR1 MDHEN, CDR2 SYDVKM. V was trimmed by 8 bases and J by 0 bases, leaving 20 bases between them. The CDR3 extends over 17 amino acids. The CDR3 sequence: CASLAGAAAYSNQPQHF. The CDR3 nucleotides read TGTGCCAGCCTGGCCGGGGCGGCCGCCTATAGCAATCAGCCCCAGCATTTT.

The V and J genes are TRBV6-1 and TRBJ2-7; a weak D match, TRBD2 (5 bases). Trimming removed 2 bases from V and 2 bases from J, with 10 bases in between. Germline CDR1 reads MNHNS; CDR2 reads SASEGT. The CDR3 extends over 14 amino acids. In DNA, the CDR3 is TGTGCCAGCAGTGAAAGGAGGAGCCCCTACGAGCAGTACTTC. Protein product: CASSERRSPYEQYF.

The V call is TRBV4-1, the J call TRBJ1-2; D unresolved. The CDR3 is 11 amino acids. Trimming pared 3 bases from V and 4 bases from J, leaving 3 bases between. Germline V gene lookup returns CDR1 MGHRA and CDR2 YSYEKL. CDR3 sequence: CASSHSYGYTF. CDR3 coding DNA: TGCGCCAGCAGCCACAGCTATGGCTACACCTTC.